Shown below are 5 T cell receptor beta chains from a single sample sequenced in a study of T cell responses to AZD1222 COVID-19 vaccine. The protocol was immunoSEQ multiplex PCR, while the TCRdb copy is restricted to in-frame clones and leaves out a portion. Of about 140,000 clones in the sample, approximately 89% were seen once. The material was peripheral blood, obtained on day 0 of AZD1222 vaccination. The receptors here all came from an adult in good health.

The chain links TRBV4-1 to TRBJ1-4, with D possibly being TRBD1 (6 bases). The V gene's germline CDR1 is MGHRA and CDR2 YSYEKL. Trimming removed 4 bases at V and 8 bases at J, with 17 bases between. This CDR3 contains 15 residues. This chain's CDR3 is CASSPDGDIGEKLFF. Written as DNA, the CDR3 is TGCGCCAGCAGCCCCGATGGGGACATCGGAGAAAAACTGTTTTTT.

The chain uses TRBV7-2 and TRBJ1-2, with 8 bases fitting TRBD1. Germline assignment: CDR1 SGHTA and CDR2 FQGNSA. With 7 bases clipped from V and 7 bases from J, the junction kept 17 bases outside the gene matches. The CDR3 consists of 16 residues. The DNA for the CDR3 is TGTGCCAGCAACCACTTGGACAGGGACATAATCGGTGGCTACACCTTC. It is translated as CASNHLDRDIIGGYTF.

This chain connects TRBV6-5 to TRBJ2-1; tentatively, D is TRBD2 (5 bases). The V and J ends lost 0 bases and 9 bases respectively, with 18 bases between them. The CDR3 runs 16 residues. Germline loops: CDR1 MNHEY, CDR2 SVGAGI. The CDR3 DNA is TGTGCCAGCAGTTACTCGAGGAGGCAGTATGGGCTTGAGCAGTTCTTC. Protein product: CASSYSRRQYGLEQFF.

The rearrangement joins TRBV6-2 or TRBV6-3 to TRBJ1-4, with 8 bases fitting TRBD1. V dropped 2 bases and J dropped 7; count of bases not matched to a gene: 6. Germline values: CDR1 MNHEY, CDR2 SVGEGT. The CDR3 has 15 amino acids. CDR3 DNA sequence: TGTGCCAGCAGTTACCAGACAGGGGAGGTTGAAAAACTGTTTTTT. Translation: CASSYQTGEVEKLFF.

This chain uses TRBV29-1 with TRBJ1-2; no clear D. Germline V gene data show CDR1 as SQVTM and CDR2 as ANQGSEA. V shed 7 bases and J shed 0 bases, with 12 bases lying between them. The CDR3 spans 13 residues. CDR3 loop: CSAGPLANYGYTF. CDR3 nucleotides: TGCAGCGCTGGACCCTTAGCTAACTATGGCTACACCTTC.